This entry is about one T cell receptor beta chain. The data derive from a study of technical replicates of blood from a handful of donors. The CDR3 spans 15 residues. CDR1 SNHLY and CDR2 FYNNEI come from the germline V gene. V lost 8 bases and J 2 bases, leaving 18 bases between the germline ends. The table came from immunoSEQ multiplex PCR; TCRdb's copy has only in-frame clones and leaves some out. The table has 60,000 or so clones, 97% seen once. The receptor's source is a human donor in good health. The sample comprised T cells isolated from PBMCs. The genes are TRBV2 and TRBJ2-5; no reliable D call. The CDR3 spells CASRPVEKAQETQYF. CDR3 nucleotide sequence: TGTGCCAGCCGACCGGTCGAGAAAGCGCAAGAGACCCAGTACTTC.